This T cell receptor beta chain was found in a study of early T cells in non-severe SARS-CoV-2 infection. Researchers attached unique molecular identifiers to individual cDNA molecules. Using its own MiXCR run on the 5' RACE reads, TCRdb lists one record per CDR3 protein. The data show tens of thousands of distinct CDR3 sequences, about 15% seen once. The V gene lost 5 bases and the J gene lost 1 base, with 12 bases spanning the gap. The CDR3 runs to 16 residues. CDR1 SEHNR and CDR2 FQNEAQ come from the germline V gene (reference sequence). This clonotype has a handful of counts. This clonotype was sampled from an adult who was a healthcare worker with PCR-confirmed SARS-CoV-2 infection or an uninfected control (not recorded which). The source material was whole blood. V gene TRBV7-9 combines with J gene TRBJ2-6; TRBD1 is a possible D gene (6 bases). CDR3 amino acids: CASSQGPGSGANVLTF. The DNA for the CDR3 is TGTGCCAGCAGCCAGGGGCCAGGTTCTGGGGCCAACGTCCTGACTTTC.